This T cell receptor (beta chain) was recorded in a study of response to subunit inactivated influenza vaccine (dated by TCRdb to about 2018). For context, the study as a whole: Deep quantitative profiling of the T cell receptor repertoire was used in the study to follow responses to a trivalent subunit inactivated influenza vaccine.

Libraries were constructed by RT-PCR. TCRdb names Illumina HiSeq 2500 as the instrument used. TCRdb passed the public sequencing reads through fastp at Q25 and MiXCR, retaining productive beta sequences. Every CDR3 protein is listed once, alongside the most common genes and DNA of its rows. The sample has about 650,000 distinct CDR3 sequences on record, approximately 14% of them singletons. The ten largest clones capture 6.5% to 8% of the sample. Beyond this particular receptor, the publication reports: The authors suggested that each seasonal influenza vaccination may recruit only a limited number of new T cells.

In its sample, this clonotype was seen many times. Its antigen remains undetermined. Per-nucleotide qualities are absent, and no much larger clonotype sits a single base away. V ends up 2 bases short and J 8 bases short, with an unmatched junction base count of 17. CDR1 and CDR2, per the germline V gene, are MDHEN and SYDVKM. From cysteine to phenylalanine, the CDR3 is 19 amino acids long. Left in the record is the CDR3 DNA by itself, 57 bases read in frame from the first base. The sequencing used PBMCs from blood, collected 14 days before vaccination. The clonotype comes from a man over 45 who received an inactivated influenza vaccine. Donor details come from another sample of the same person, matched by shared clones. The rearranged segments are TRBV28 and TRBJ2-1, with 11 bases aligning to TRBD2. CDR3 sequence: CASSLVSLAGGVSEDEQFF. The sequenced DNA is TGTGCCAGCAGTTTAGTTTCCTTAGCGGGGGGGGTGAGTGAGGATGAGCAGTTCTTC.